One and the same sample provided the 5 T cell receptor beta chains below, sequenced in a study of OX40 agonist ivuxolimab in advanced cancers. Clones were read by immunoSEQ multiplex PCR, and TCRdb kept only the in-frame ones, dropping some. The profile covers around 70,000 clones, with roughly nine tenths appearing a single time and approximately 8% taken by the ten largest. Sequences were derived from CD4+ or CD8+ T cells sorted from blood, sampled in a trial of the OX40 agonist ivuxolimab. The receptors stem from an adult with an advanced solid tumor such as melanoma, head and neck, liver or kidney cancer.

The rearrangement uses TRBV19 and TRBJ1-5; D unresolved. Germline-derived CDR1 and CDR2 are LNHDA and SQIVND (reference sequence). The CDR3 has 16 amino acids. Deletions cut 5 bases from V and 1 base from J, with 15 bases between. In nucleotides, the CDR3 is TGTGCCAGTAGTCCCGTGAGGGAGACCAGCAATCAGCCCCAGCATTTT. Translating it yields CASSPVRETSNQPQHF.

V and J are TRBV5-5 and TRBJ2-1, with TRBD2 matching 9 bases. The length of the CDR3 is 16 residues. Germline CDR1 is SGHKS and CDR2 is YYEKEE (reference sequence). V gave up 5 bases and J gave up 0 bases; unmatched junction bases: 6. CDR3 in amino acids: CASRLEGLASYNEQFF. The CDR3 coding sequence is TGTGCCAGCAGGCTGGAGGGACTAGCCTCCTACAATGAGCAGTTCTTC.

The chain joins TRBV27 to TRBJ2-1; TRBD2 matches 10 bases. The CDR3 spans 15 residues. V was pared by 2 bases and J by 5 bases, with 3 bases of the junction left unmatched. Germline values: CDR1 MNHEY, CDR2 SMNVEV (reference sequence). The CDR3, as DNA: TGTGCCAGCAGTTTAGGGCTAGCGGGGGACAATGAGCAGTTCTTC. Translated, it gives CASSLGLAGDNEQFF.

The chain links TRBV29-1 to TRBJ1-1; D gene unclear. This CDR3 has 10 residues. Germline V CDR1 and CDR2: SQVTM, ANQGSEA. The V gene lost 6 bases and the J gene lost 6 bases, with 8 bases spanning the gap. CDR3 sequence (DNA): TGCAGCGTGAGAAGCCCTGAAGCTTTCTTT. Its protein product is CSVRSPEAFF.

This clone was recorded once. The chain couples TRBV11-2 to TRBJ2-7, with D perhaps TRBD2 (7 bases). In germline, CDR1 is SGHAT, CDR2 FQNNGV. V was pared by 0 bases and J by 4 bases, with 13 bases between. This CDR3 comprises 15 residues. CDR3 in amino acids: CASSLDPGGRYEQYF. Written as DNA, the CDR3 is TGTGCCAGCAGCTTAGATCCCGGGGGGCGGTACGAGCAGTACTTC.